This TCR beta chain comes out of a study of blood T cell repertoires in COVID-19 (dated by TCRdb to 2019 to 2021). In terms of the full investigation: The collaborator samples originated in the United States, Italy and Spain and spanned the acute and convalescent phases of COVID-19. Where HLA class I and class II types were available, the types were taken from metadata supplied by the sample provider, not from assay-based typing. The prospective study material was composed of cDNA or gDNA derived from T cells, B-cell-depleted T cells, or PBMCs. The samples were drawn from two sources: the first 160 participants of the ongoing ImmuneRACE study, and 1,000 to 1,500 subjects contributed by 6 global collaborators. Deeply sampled blood TCRbeta repertoires from subjects exposed to, actively infected with, or recovered from COVID-19 were included in the dataset. The sample metadata nearly always contained a de-identified subject ID, COVID-19 status, age in years and sex. A freely available public database, intended as a resource for researchers studying the immune response to SARS-CoV-2, is where the repertoires were released.

On this clone: Its antigen target is currently unknown. No base qualities exist here, and no much larger clone lies one base off it.

Participants in the prospective study were enrolled through a virtual design, were aged roughly 18 to 100 years, and lived in roughly 26 United States geographic areas. To assign participants to cohorts, the prospective study relied on clinical history that participants themselves reported in a screening survey and a study questionnaire. For ImmuneRACE Cohort 3, a participant was defined as recovered based on two consecutive negative NP/OP PCR tests, clearance by a healthcare professional, or resolution of symptoms. In the prospective study, whole blood, serum and a nasopharyngeal or oropharyngeal swab were collected from each participant by mobile phlebotomists. Participants in the prospective study had the option to provide additional blood draws and questionnaires over a 2-month period. Before DNA extraction, prospective study blood samples were shipped either frozen or at room temperature.

TCRbeta CDR3 regions were amplified from genomic DNA by means of the immunoSEQ Assay, a bias-controlled multiplex PCR. As for the authors' bioinformatics: The number of nucleated cells in each sample was estimated by amplification of reference gene primers within the assay. To quantify the absolute abundance of each unique TCRbeta CDR3 rearrangement, sequence reads were collapsed and filtered. For each sample, productive Simpson clonality was calculated by taking the square root of Simpson's diversity index across productive rearrangements. TCRdb provides this immuneACCESS table in a form limited to in-frame rearrangements. Some clones are lacking; in checked studies, under half of them reflect an unresolved V gene, and why the rest are absent is not known. That table gives V, J and clone size, and the DNA gave D and trimming. The sample table shows around 390,000 clones, and 87% are seen once. Together, the top ten hold approximately 9.3% of the sample.

The investigation overall reported the following: How much clinical and demographic metadata was included differed by source and by participant, and the metadata was provided uncurated.

The clonotype was recovered from a woman aged 45 to 65 who had recovered from COVID-19. Input material: PBMCs or T cells enriched from blood (not recorded which).

The encoded CDR3 is CASSSAGGSTGELFF. The nucleotide sequence reads TGTGCCAGTAGTAGCGCAGGGGGCAGCACCGGGGAGCTGTTTTTT. Recombination linked TRBV19 to TRBJ2-2; the central 8 bases match TRBD1. The CDR3 contains 15 residues, cysteine and phenylalanine counted. The kept DNA is CDR3 alone, 45 bases in frame from the first base. Trimming leaves V shorter by 4 bases and J shorter by 4 bases, with the junction holding 5 bases beyond the gene matches. CDR1 LNHDA and CDR2 SQIVND were looked up in the germline V gene (reference sequence).